This paragraph reports one T cell receptor (beta chain). The antigen is unknown. This sample is part of a study of T cells in Graves' hyperthyroidism and ophthalmopathy. Authors of the study amplified TCR beta CDR3 regions from RNA transcripts. A set of HTBI primers served as the primers for a first-round RT-PCR of the TCR CDR3. TCRdb ran MiXCR on the multiplex PCR reads and lists one entry per CDR3 protein. The sample carries roughly 640,000 distinct CDR3 sequences, roughly 15% recorded once. Trimming shortened V by 0 bases and J by 0 bases, and 9 bases separated the two germline ends. The germline V gene encodes CDR1 MGHRA and CDR2 YSYEKL. This CDR3 has 15 amino acids. Study-wide findings and caveats: The majority of expanded thyroid clonotypes above 0.001 also appeared in blood. By a 13 V-J model, ophthalmopathy was set apart from stable hyperthyroidism.

Ophthalmopathy patients showed a Clinical Activity Score of at least 3, NOSPECS grade of at least 4 and duration under 3 months. The sequenced sample consisted of blood. V is TRBV4-1 and J is TRBJ2-7; the D is unclear. This sequence was found in a woman aged 35 to 49 with Graves' ophthalmopathy. CDR3 amino acids: CASSQDVTYSYEQYF. The CDR3, as DNA: TGCGCCAGCAGCCAAGATGTGACCTACTCCTACGAGCAGTACTTC.